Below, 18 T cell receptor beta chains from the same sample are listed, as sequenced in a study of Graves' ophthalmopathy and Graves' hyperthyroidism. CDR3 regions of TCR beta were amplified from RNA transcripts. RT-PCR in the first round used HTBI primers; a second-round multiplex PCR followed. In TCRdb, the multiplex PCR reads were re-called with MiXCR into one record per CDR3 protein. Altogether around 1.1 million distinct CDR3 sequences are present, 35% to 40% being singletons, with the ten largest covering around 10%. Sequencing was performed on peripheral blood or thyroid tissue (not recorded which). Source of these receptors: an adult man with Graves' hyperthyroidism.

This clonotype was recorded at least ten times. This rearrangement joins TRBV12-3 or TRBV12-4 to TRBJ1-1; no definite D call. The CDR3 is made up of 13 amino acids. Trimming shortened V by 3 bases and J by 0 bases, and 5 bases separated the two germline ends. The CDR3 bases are TGTGCCAGCAGTTTCGACATGAACACTGAAGCTTTCTTT. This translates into CASSFDMNTEAFF.

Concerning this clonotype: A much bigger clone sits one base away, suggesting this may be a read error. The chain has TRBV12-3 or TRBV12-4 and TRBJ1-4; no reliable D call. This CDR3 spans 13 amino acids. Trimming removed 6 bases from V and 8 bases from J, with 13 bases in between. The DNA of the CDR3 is TGTGCCAGCAGCTTGTTTAAAATGGAAAAACTGTTTTTT. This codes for CASSLFKMEKLFF.

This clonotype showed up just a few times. The CDR3 nucleotides are TGTGCCACCAGCAGACGTATGGCTCCTGGCTACACCTTC. This sequence encodes CATSRRMAPGYTF. The chain uses TRBV15 and TRBJ1-2, with D unclear. The germline gives CDR1 LNHNV, CDR2 YYDKDF (reference sequence). The CDR3 runs to 13 residues. The V and J ends lost 2 bases and 7 bases respectively, with 11 bases between them.

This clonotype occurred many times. CDR3 DNA: TGTGCCAGCAGCCAACGCAGGACTAGCGGGGAAGAGACCCAGTACTTC. Translation: CASSQRRTSGEETQYF. The rearrangement uses TRBV14 and TRBJ2-5, with 12 bases fitting TRBD2. Germline CDR1 SGHDN, CDR2 FVKESK. CDR3 size: 16 residues. The V and J ends lost 2 bases and 3 bases, in that order; junction bases with no gene match: 4.

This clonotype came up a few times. CDR3 sequence: CASSLLTGSSTDTQYF. The CDR3 DNA reads TGCGCCAGCAGTCTCCTGACAGGATCTAGCACAGATACGCAGTATTTT. This chain links TRBV5-1 with TRBJ2-3, with D tentatively TRBD1 (6 bases). V lost 5 bases, J lost 0 bases, and 16 bases lay in between. The CDR3 covers 16 residues. Germline V lookup: CDR1 SGHRS, CDR2 YFSETQ.

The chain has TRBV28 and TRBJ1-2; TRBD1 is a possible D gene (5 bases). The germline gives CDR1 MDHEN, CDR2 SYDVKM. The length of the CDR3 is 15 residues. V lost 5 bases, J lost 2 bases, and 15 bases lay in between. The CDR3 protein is CASSRPTANNYGYTF. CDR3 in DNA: TGTGCCAGCAGTCGACCGACAGCCAACAACTATGGCTACACCTTC.

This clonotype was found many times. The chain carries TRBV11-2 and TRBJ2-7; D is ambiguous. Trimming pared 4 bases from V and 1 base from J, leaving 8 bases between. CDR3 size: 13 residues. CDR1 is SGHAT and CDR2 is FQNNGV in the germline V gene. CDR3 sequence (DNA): TGTGCCAGCAGCTCGACAAGTTCCTACGAGCAGTACTTC. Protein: CASSSTSSYEQYF.

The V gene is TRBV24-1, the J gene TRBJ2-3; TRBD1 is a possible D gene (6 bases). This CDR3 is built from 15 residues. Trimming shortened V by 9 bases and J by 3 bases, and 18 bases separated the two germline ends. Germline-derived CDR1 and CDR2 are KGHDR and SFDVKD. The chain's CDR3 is CATRGTFGITDTQYF. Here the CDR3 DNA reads TGTGCCACCCGTGGGACATTCGGAATAACAGATACGCAGTATTTT.

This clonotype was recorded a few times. The CDR3 region is CASARGHEQYF. CDR3 sequence (DNA): TGTGCCAGCGCACGGGGGCACGAGCAGTACTTC. The chain combines TRBV27 with TRBJ2-7; D is perhaps TRBD1 or TRBD2 (6 bases each). The CDR3 is made up of 11 amino acids. The germline CDR1 and CDR2 sequences are MNHEY and SMNVEV (reference sequence). Trimming pared 8 bases from V and 5 bases from J, leaving 10 bases between.

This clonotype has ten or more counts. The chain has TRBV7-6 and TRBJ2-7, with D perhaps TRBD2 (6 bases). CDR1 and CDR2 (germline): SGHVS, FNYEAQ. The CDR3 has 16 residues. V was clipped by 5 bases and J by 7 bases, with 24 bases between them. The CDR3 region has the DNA TGTGCCAGCAGCCCTCAACGGCGACTAGGGACTGGGGAGCAGTACTTC. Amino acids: CASSPQRRLGTGEQYF.

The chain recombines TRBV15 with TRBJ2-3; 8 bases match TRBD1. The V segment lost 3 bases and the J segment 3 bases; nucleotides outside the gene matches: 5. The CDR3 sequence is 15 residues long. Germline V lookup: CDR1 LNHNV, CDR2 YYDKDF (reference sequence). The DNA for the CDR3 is TGTGCCACCAGCAGGGGGACAGGATTTACAGATACGCAGTATTTT. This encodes CATSRGTGFTDTQYF.

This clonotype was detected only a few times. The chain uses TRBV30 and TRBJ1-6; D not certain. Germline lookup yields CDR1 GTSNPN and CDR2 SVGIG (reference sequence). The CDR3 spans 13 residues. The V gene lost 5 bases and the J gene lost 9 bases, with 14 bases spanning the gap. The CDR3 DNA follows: TGTGCCTGGGCGCCCGCCCCCGCTTCACCCCTCCACTTT. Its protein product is CAWAPAPASPLHF.

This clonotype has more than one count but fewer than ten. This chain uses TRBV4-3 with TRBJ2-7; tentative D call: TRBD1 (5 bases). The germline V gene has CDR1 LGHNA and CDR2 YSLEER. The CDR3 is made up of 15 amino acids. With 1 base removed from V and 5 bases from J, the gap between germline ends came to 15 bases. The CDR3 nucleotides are TGCGCCAGCAGCCAAGCCTCAGGGATTGTCAACGAGCAGTACTTC. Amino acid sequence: CASSQASGIVNEQYF.

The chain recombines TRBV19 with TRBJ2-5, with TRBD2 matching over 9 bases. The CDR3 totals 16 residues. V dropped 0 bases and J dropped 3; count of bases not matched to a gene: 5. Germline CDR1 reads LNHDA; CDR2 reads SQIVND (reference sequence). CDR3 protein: CASSIEQTSGEETQYF. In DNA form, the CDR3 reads TGTGCCAGTAGTATAGAACAGACTAGCGGAGAAGAGACCCAGTACTTC.

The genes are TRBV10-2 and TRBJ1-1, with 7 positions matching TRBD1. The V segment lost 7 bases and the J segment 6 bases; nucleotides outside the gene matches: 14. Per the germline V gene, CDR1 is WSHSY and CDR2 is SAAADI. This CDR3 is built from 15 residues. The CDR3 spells CASIKTDREYPEAFF. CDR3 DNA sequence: TGCGCCAGCATCAAAACCGACAGGGAGTATCCTGAAGCTTTCTTT.

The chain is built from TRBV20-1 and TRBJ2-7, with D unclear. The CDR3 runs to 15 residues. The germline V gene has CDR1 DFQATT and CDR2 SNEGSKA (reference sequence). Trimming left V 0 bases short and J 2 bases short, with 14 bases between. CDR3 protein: CSARDLGGITYEQYF. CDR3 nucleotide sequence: TGCAGTGCTAGAGATCTGGGCGGAATTACCTACGAGCAGTACTTC.

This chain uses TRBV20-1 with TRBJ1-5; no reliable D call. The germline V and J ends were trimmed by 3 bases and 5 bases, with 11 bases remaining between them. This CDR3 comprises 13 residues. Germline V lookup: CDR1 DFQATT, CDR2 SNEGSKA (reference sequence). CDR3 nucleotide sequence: TGCAGTGCTAGTGTAGACGGTTATCAGCCCCAGCATTTT. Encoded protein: CSASVDGYQPQHF.

CDR3 sequence: CASSFLGQQGYYGYTF. DNA of the CDR3: TGTGCCAGCAGTTTCCTAGGACAACAGGGATACTATGGCTACACCTTC. This chain joins TRBV12-3 or TRBV12-4 and TRBJ1-2, with D maybe TRBD1 (6 bases). V gave up 3 bases and J gave up 3 bases, with 17 bases separating them. The length of the CDR3 is 16 residues.